This is a list of T cell receptor beta chains from one sample in a study of blood T cell repertoires in COVID-19. Assay used: immunoSEQ multiplex PCR; TCRdb lists only in-frame clones, some missing. The table records about 250,000 clones, 82% of them present only once. Sample: peripheral blood. The receptors here all came from a woman aged 80 or over with active or convalescent COVID-19. Both conserved end residues are trimmed from each CDR3. The order of the fields is V gene, J gene, CDR3 protein.

TRBV4-2	TRBJ2-5	ASSRGAGGAETQY
TRBV5-6	TRBJ2-1	ASRPTGGIVYNEQF
TRBV4-2	TRBJ1-3	ASSQEITRYGNTIY
TRBV5-1	TRBJ1-2	ASSSDRGNYGYT
TRBV28	TRBJ1-6	ASLIGTVYNSPLH
TRBV6-5	TRBJ2-1	ASRGIAYGGEQF
TRBV19	TRBJ1-2	ASSRPMTGYGYT
TRBV5-1	TRBJ2-7	ASSRDRGPYEQY
TRBV10-2	TRBJ2-3	ASSGLAGTDTQY
TRBV27	TRBJ2-5	ASSPWASGRGQETQY
TRBV12-3/TRBV12-4	TRBJ1-6	ASRTGRNSPLH
TRBV5-5	TRBJ1-6	ASSLETGQDSPLH
TRBV4-2	TRBJ1-2	ASSQEAGRGRFGYT
TRBV5-8	TRBJ2-5	ASSPMQRTVQETQY
TRBV6-2/TRBV6-3	TRBJ2-7	ASSYSRQRGTYEQY
TRBV4-1	TRBJ1-6	ASSFHSWGPRSSYNSPLH
TRBV12-3/TRBV12-4	TRBJ1-6	ASSSRGNSPLH
TRBV3-1/TRBV3-2	TRBJ2-1	ASSQQGLAPYNEQF
TRBV6-5	TRBJ2-7	ASSTGTPLLEQY
TRBV6-6	TRBJ1-6	ASGRDRGPSSPLH
TRBV3-1/TRBV3-2	TRBJ1-6	ASSQSAGGGWSPLH
TRBV10-3	TRBJ2-5	AISASGATQETQY
TRBV11-2	TRBJ2-1	ASSLGRLAVYEQF
TRBV21-1	TRBJ2-7	ASSKSGGFLEGVYEQY
TRBV10-2	TRBJ2-3	ASSEVSGATDTQY
TRBV5-4	TRBJ1-2	ASSRGQGDFSYGYT
TRBV5-1	TRBJ2-7	ASSVWTGEEEQY
TRBV11-2	TRBJ2-7	ASSSRRVSYEQY
TRBV28	TRBJ2-7	ASSPPGTGRQEQY
TRBV2	TRBJ1-1	ASSDPRGDLNTEAF
TRBV5-4	TRBJ2-3	ASSPQRPRSTDTQY
TRBV5-1	TRBJ1-5	ASSWGQGNQPQH
TRBV7-2	TRBJ1-4	ASSLLTGNEKLF
TRBV5-4	TRBJ2-7	ASRSRGPGDEQY
TRBV30	TRBJ1-3	AWSVQGGIY
TRBV5-1	TRBJ1-4	ASSLLQGNEKLF
TRBV2	TRBJ2-5	ASRPRTGYGGETQY
TRBV5-1	TRBJ2-2	ASRGQPNTGELF
TRBV6-5	TRBJ1-1	ASREDRLGPEAF
TRBV6-5	TRBJ1-1	ASRRAPFADTEAF